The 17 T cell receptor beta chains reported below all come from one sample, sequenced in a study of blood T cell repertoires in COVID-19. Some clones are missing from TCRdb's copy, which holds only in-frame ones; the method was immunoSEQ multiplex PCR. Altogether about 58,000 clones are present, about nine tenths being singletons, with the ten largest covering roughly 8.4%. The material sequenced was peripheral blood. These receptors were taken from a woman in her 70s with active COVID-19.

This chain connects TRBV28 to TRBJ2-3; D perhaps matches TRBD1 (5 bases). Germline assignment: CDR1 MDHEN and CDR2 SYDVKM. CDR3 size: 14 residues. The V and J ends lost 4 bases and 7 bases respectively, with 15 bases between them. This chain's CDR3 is CASSSHTGTYTQYF. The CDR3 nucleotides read TGTGCCAGCAGTTCGCATACAGGAACCTATACGCAGTATTTT.

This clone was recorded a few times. The CDR3 region has the DNA TGTGCCAGCAGTTCAGGGCTCTATGGCTACACCTTC. Translated: CASSSGLYGYTF. The genes are TRBV11-3 and TRBJ1-2; the D gene is possibly TRBD1 (5 bases). The CDR3 extends over 12 amino acids. Trimming left V 6 bases short and J 4 bases short, with 9 bases between. Germline CDR1 SGHNT, CDR2 YENEEA.

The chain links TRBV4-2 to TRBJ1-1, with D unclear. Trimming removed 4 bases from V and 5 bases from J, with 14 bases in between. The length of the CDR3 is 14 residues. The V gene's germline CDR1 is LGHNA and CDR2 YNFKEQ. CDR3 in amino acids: CASSPRQAPTEAFF. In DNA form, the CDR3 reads TGTGCCAGCAGCCCCCGGCAGGCTCCTACTGAAGCTTTCTTT.

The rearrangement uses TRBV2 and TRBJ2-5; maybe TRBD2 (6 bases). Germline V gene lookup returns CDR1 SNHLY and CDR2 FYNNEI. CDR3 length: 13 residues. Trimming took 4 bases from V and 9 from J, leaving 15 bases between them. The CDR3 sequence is CASSGKAGSSQYF. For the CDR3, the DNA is TGTGCCAGCAGTGGGAAGGCCGGGAGTTCCCAGTACTTC. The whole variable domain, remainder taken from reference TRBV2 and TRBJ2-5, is EPEVTQTPSHQVTQMGQEVILRCVPISNHLYFYWYRQILGQKVEFLVSFYNNEISEKSEIFDDQFSVERPDGSNFTLKIRSTKLEDSAMYFCASSGKAGSSQYFGPGTRLLVL.

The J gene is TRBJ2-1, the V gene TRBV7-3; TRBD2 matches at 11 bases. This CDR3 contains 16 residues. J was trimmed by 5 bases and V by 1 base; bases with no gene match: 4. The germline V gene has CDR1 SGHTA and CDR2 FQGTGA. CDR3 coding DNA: TGTGCCAGCAGCTTAATAGCGGGAGGGCCCCACAATGAGCAGTTCTTC. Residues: CASSLIAGGPHNEQFF.

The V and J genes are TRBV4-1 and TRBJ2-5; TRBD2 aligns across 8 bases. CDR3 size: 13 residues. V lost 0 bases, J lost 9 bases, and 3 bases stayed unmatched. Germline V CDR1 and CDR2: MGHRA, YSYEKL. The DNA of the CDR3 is TGCGCCAGCAGCCAAGATACGGGAGGGTCCCAGTACTTC. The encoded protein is CASSQDTGGSQYF.

The CDR3 is CAISEPPRGSNQPQHF. CDR3 nucleotide sequence: TGTGCCATCAGTGAGCCCCCAAGGGGGAGCAATCAGCCCCAGCATTTT. V usage is TRBV10-3 and J usage is TRBJ1-5, with D possibly being TRBD1 (6 bases). This CDR3 region has 16 residues. Looked up from germline, CDR1 is ENHRY and CDR2 is SYGVKD. Trimming stripped 2 bases from V and 1 base from J, with 12 bases between.

CDR3 sequence: CASRTQGGEADTEAFF. The CDR3 region has the DNA TGTGCCAGCCGAACGCAGGGAGGGGAGGCGGACACTGAAGCTTTCTTT. The J gene is TRBJ1-1, the V gene TRBV28, with a tentative D call TRBD1 (5 bases). Germline V gene sequence: CDR1 MDHEN, CDR2 SYDVKM. The CDR3 extends over 16 amino acids. Trimming took 8 bases from V and 3 from J, leaving 22 bases between them.

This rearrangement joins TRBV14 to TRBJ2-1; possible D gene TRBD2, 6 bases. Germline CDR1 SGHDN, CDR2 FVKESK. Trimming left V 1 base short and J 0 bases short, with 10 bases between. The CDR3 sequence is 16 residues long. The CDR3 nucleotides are TGTGCCAGCAGCCAAGCTAGCGTGCACTCCTACAATGAGCAGTTCTTC. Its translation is CASSQASVHSYNEQFF.

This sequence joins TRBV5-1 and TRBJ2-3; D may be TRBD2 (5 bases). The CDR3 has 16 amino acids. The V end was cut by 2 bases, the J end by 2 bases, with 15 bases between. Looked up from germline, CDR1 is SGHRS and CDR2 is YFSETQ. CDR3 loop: CASSFSPPGYTDTQYF. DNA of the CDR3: TGCGCCAGCAGCTTCAGTCCCCCGGGGTACACAGATACGCAGTATTTT.

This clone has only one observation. CDR3 region: CASSQGEGTYEQYF. The CDR3 DNA follows: TGCGCCAGCAGCCAAGGTGAGGGAACCTACGAGCAGTACTTC. The rearrangement joins TRBV4-1 to TRBJ2-7, with D possibly matching TRBD2 (5 bases). CDR3 length: 14 residues. Trimming cost V 1 base and J 2 bases, with 9 bases left between them. Per germline, CDR1 MGHRA and CDR2 YSYEKL.

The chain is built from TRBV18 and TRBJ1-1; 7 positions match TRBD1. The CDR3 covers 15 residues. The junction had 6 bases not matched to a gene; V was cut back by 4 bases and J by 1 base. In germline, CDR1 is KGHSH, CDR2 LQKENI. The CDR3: CASSLQQGPNTEAFF. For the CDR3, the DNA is TGTGCCAGCTCACTACAACAGGGGCCGAACACTGAAGCTTTCTTT.

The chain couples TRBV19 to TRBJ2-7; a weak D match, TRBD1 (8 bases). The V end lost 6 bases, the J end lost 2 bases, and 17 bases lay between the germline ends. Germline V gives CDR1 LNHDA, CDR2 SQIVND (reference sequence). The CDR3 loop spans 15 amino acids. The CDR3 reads CASSRGDRITYEQYF. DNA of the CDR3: TGTGCCAGTAGCCGGGGGGACAGGATAACCTACGAGCAGTACTTC.

CDR3 nucleotides: TGTGCCACCAGTGATTTAAGCGGGGGGGGGACAGATACGCAGTATTTT. Amino acid sequence: CATSDLSGGGTDTQYF. The chain combines TRBV24-1 with TRBJ2-3; 10 nucleotides match TRBD2. Germline CDR1 is KGHDR and CDR2 is SFDVKD. V lost 1 base to trimming and J lost 3 bases; unmatched junction nucleotides: 3. The CDR3 extends over 16 amino acids.

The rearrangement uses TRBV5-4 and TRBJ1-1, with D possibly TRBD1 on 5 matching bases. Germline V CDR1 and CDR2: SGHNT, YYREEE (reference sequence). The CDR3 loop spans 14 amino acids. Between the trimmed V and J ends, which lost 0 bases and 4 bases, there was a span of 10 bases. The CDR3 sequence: CASSLDSRGTEAFF. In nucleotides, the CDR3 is TGTGCCAGCAGCTTGGACTCTAGGGGCACTGAAGCTTTCTTT.

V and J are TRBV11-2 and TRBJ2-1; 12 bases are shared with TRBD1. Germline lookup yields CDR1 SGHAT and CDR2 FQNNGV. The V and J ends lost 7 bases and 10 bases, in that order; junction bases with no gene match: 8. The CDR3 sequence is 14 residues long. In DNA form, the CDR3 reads TGTGCCAGCACGGGGACAGGGGGCCACCCCGAGCAGTTCTTC. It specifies CASTGTGGHPEQFF.

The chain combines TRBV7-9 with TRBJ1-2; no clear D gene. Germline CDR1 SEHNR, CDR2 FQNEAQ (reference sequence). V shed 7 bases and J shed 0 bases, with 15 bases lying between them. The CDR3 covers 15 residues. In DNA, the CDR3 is TGTGCCAGCACCGAAATTCGGGAAACTAACTATGGCTACACCTTC. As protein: CASTEIRETNYGYTF.